What follows are 30 T cell receptor beta chains derived from one specimen sequenced in a study of blood T cell repertoires in COVID-19. Profiled with immunoSEQ multiplex PCR; TCRdb holds only in-frame clones, not every one. Here the sample spans roughly 320,000 clones, approximately 89% being singletons. Input material: peripheral blood. These receptor sequences come from a woman aged 25-40 years with COVID-19, enrolled during active disease.

This sequence joins TRBV4-2 and TRBJ2-3; a weak D match, TRBD2 (5 bases). The CDR3 runs to 15 residues. V lost 3 bases and J 2 bases, leaving 12 bases between the germline ends. Germline CDR1 and CDR2: LGHNA and YNFKEQ. The CDR3 nucleotides are TGTGCCAGCAGCCAGGCGGGCGGGCCCACAGATACGCAGTATTTT. This encodes CASSQAGGPTDTQYF.

This clone came up once. The V call is TRBV5-6, the J call TRBJ1-6; perhaps TRBD1 as D (6 bases). CDR3 length equals 13 residues. Germline V gene sequence: CDR1 SGHDT, CDR2 YYEEEE. The ends were cut back, 4 bases at V and 10 bases at J, with 12 bases in the middle. The CDR3 region has the DNA TGTGCCAGCAGCCCGGGAGGGGGATCACCCCTCCACTTT. It is translated as CASSPGGGSPLHF.

In the case of this clone: Other DNA sequences in the same sample also yield this CDR3. This chain uses TRBV5-6 with TRBJ2-1; 7 bases are shared with TRBD2. Germline V gene sequence: CDR1 SGHDT, CDR2 YYEEEE. CDR3 length: 14 residues. Germline trimming cut 0 bases from V and 4 bases from J; bases unmatched to any gene: 1. CDR3 DNA: TGTGCCAGCAGCTTGGTCGGGGGGTACAATGAGCAGTTCTTC. It encodes CASSLVGGYNEQFF.

The genes are TRBV15 and TRBJ2-2; 9 bases align to TRBD1. The ends lost 5 bases at V and 4 bases at J; junction bases unmatched: 11. CDR1 is LNHNV and CDR2 is YYDKDF in the germline V gene (reference sequence). This CDR3 spans 17 amino acids. Here the CDR3 reads CATSPPRRTGVTGELFF. In DNA form, the CDR3 reads TGTGCCACCAGCCCCCCCCGCAGGACAGGGGTCACCGGGGAGCTGTTTTTT.

This clone was picked up one time. The CDR3 DNA reads as TGCGCCAGCAGCCTCCTTGGCGGCCGCACTGAAGCTTTCTTT. Its protein product is CASSLLGGRTEAFF. V gene TRBV5-1 combines with J gene TRBJ1-1, with D hard to call. The V end lost 4 bases, the J end lost 4 bases, and 14 bases lay between the germline ends. CDR1 SGHRS and CDR2 YFSETQ come from the germline V gene. The CDR3 is 14 residues long.

The chain is built from TRBV18 and TRBJ2-3; the D gene is possibly TRBD2 (6 bases). The CDR3 is 15 amino acids. The V gene's germline CDR1 is KGHSH and CDR2 LQKENI. The V and J ends lost 6 bases and 6 bases respectively, with 19 bases between them. The CDR3 region is CASSRRSGEVDTQYF. The CDR3 DNA follows: TGTGCCAGCTCTCGCCGTTCCGGGGAGGTGGATACGCAGTATTTT.

The J gene is TRBJ1-1, the V gene TRBV30; D may be TRBD1 (5 bases). The CDR3 totals 12 residues. V shed 3 bases and J shed 4 bases, with 9 bases lying between them. Looked up from germline, CDR1 is GTSNPN and CDR2 is SVGIG (reference sequence). The DNA of the CDR3 is TGTGCCTGGAGGGGGCTGGGCACTGAAGCTTTCTTT. This encodes CAWRGLGTEAFF.

V gene TRBV6-1 combines with J gene TRBJ1-1; TRBD1 is a possible D gene (6 bases). The CDR3 consists of 15 residues. Between the trimmed V and J ends, which lost 3 bases and 4 bases, there was a span of 15 bases. The germline CDR1 and CDR2 sequences are MNHNS and SASEGT. For the CDR3, the DNA is TGTGCCAGCAGTGAGGGAGACAGGTTGGGCACTGAAGCTTTCTTT. Its protein product is CASSEGDRLGTEAFF.

The V and J genes are TRBV5-8 and TRBJ1-3, with D uncertain. Germline CDR1 and CDR2: SGHTS and YDEGEE. V lost 3 bases to trimming and J lost 4 bases, with 8 bases between them. The CDR3 runs to 13 residues. This chain's CDR3 is CASSSRSGNTIYF. CDR3 sequence (DNA): TGTGCCAGCAGCTCTCGTTCGGGAAACACCATATATTTT.

The V and J genes are TRBV28 and TRBJ1-6; D call uncertain. The CDR3 is 14 amino acids. Per germline, CDR1 MDHEN and CDR2 SYDVKM. V dropped 7 bases and J dropped 2 bases, with 9 bases sitting between them. DNA for the CDR3: TGTGCCAGCAAGACTCCCACCTATAATTCACCCCTCCACTTT. Its translation is CASKTPTYNSPLHF.

The chain has TRBV27 and TRBJ1-6, with TRBD1 identical over 7 bases. This CDR3 is 18 amino acids long. Per the germline V gene, CDR1 is MNHEY and CDR2 is SMNVEV (reference sequence). The V and J ends lost 0 bases and 7 bases, in that order; junction bases with no gene match: 12. CDR3 sequence reads: CASSLSSPWTGGNSPLHF. CDR3 nucleotides: TGTGCCAGCAGTTTATCGTCCCCATGGACAGGTGGAAATTCACCCCTCCACTTT.

V usage is TRBV9 and J usage is TRBJ1-6; D remains ambiguous. CDR3 size: 14 residues. V shed 4 bases and J shed 8 bases, with 13 bases lying between them. Per the germline V gene, CDR1 is SGDLS and CDR2 is YYNGEE. The CDR3 loop is CASSPTSRDSPLHF. CDR3 nucleotides: TGTGCCAGCAGCCCCACCTCGAGGGATTCACCCCTCCACTTT.

Concerning this clone itself: Other nucleotide sequences from this sample produce the same CDR3. The rearrangement joins TRBV9 to TRBJ2-7, with 10 bases aligning to TRBD2. There are 15 residues in the CDR3. Germline V gene lookup returns CDR1 SGDLS and CDR2 YYNGEE. J gave up 4 bases and V 0 bases, and 4 bases lay outside the gene matches. The CDR3 reads CASSVAPSGGYEQYF. The CDR3 DNA reads as TGTGCCAGCAGCGTAGCCCCTAGCGGGGGATACGAGCAGTACTTC.

The chain uses TRBV18 and TRBJ2-2, with a tentative D call TRBD1 (5 bases). Germline V gene sequence: CDR1 KGHSH, CDR2 LQKENI. The CDR3 totals 17 residues. Trimming took off 0 bases at V and 0 bases at J, with 11 bases between the two ends. The CDR3 DNA is TGTGCCAGCTCACCACCGTCCCTGACAGCGAACACCGGGGAGCTGTTTTTT. The encoded protein is CASSPPSLTANTGELFF.

V usage is TRBV7-9 and J usage is TRBJ2-3, with D possibly being TRBD1 (6 bases). Germline CDR1 reads SEHNR; CDR2 reads FQNEAQ (reference sequence). CDR3 length equals 13 residues. Trimming took off 7 bases at V and 3 bases at J, with 11 bases between the two ends. DNA of the CDR3: TGTGCCAGCATGGGACAAATAACAGATACGCAGTATTTT. It codes for CASMGQITDTQYF.

This chain joins TRBV27 and TRBJ2-1; 9 bases are shared with TRBD2. The CDR3 consists of 14 residues. Losses at the gene ends were 5 bases for V and 10 bases for J; bases not matched to a gene: 9. The germline V gene has CDR1 MNHEY and CDR2 SMNVEV (reference sequence). DNA for the CDR3: TGTGCCAGCAGTCCCACTGGACTAGCGCCCGAGCAGTTCTTC. Amino acids: CASSPTGLAPEQFF.

This chain joins TRBV7-9 and TRBJ2-7, with TRBD2 as a possible D gene (6 bases). The CDR3 sequence is 15 residues long. The germline gives CDR1 SEHNR, CDR2 FQNEAQ (reference sequence). V dropped 0 bases and J dropped 0 bases, with 9 bases sitting between them. The CDR3, as DNA: TGTGCCAGCAGCTTAGCGGGACTGAGCTCCTACGAGCAGTACTTC. The encoded protein is CASSLAGLSSYEQYF.

The V call is TRBV2, the J call TRBJ1-4; 10 bases line up with TRBD1. V gave up 7 bases and J gave up 8 bases; unmatched junction bases: 7. The germline V gene encodes CDR1 SNHLY and CDR2 FYNNEI. CDR3 length: 14 amino acids. The CDR3 DNA reads as TGTGCCAGCATTTCCGGGACAGGGGAGGAAAAACTGTTTTTT. Translated: CASISGTGEEKLFF.

J is TRBJ1-1 and V is TRBV3-1 (or the pseudogene TRBV3-2), with D uncertain. The germline gives CDR1 LGHDT, CDR2 YNNKEL (reference sequence). Trimming shortened V by 6 bases and J by 0 bases, and 11 bases separated the two germline ends. CDR3 length equals 14 residues. CDR3 amino acids: CASRVGGLNTEAFF. Here the CDR3 DNA reads TGTGCCAGCAGGGTGGGAGGACTGAACACTGAAGCTTTCTTT.

This clone was observed a handful of times. Other DNA sequences of this sample code for an identical CDR3. This chain uses TRBV2 with TRBJ2-7; TRBD1 agrees at 8 bases. Germline CDR1 is SNHLY and CDR2 is FYNNEI. This CDR3 has 14 residues. The junction had 1 base not matched to a gene; V was cut back by 1 base and J by 2 bases. CDR3 region: CASSEGTGPYEQYF. The CDR3 bases are TGTGCCAGCAGTGAAGGGACAGGGCCCTACGAGCAGTACTTC.

This chain connects TRBV5-5 to TRBJ1-2, with D tentatively TRBD1 (6 bases). There are 15 residues in the CDR3. CDR1 is SGHKS, CDR2 YYEKEE, per germline (reference sequence). Trimming removed 0 bases at V and 8 bases at J, with 17 bases between. The CDR3 DNA reads TGTGCCAGCAGCTTGGAACCGCACAGGGTTGACGGCTACACCTTC. As protein: CASSLEPHRVDGYTF.

The rearrangement uses TRBV28 and TRBJ2-2; 8 bases match TRBD2. The junction had 3 bases not matched to a gene; V was cut back by 8 bases and J by 4 bases. This CDR3 region has 13 residues. Germline loops: CDR1 MDHEN, CDR2 SYDVKM. The CDR3 here is CASRRGGTGELFF. CDR3 nucleotide sequence: TGTGCCAGCCGCCGGGGGGGCACCGGGGAGCTGTTTTTT.

The chain has TRBV27 and TRBJ1-1; D perhaps matches TRBD1 (5 bases). CDR1 and CDR2 from the germline V gene are MNHEY and SMNVEV (reference sequence). V lost 7 bases and J lost 0, with 9 bases in between. The CDR3 totals 13 residues. The CDR3: CASTPDMNTEAFF. CDR3 DNA: TGTGCCAGCACCCCGGACATGAACACTGAAGCTTTCTTT.

The chain has TRBV7-2 and TRBJ1-6, with D possibly TRBD1 on 6 matching bases. This CDR3 is built from 17 residues. CDR1 is SGHTA and CDR2 is FQGNSA in the germline V gene. V gave up 5 bases and J gave up 4 bases, with 18 bases separating them. In DNA, the CDR3 is TGTGCCAGCAGCCCAGGTGGTGGGGGCGTATATAATTCACCCCTCCACTTT. Protein: CASSPGGGGVYNSPLHF.

This clone was seen just once. The rearrangement uses TRBV7-8 and TRBJ2-1; D might be TRBD2 (5 bases). The CDR3 has 13 residues. Germline CDR1 and CDR2: SGHVS and FQNEAQ. V gave up 1 base and J gave up 6 bases, with 7 bases separating them. CDR3 in DNA: TGTGCCAGCAGCTTAGACGAGGGCAATGAGCAGTTCTTC. Amino acid sequence: CASSLDEGNEQFF. The full variable domain, completed using reference TRBV7-8 and TRBJ2-1, is GAGVSQSPRYKVAKRGQDVALRCDPISGHVSLFWYQQALGQGPEFLTYFQNEAQLDKSGLPSDRFFAERPEGSVSTLKIQRTQQEDSAVYLCASSLDEGNEQFFGPGTRLTVL.

With regard to this clone: Other DNA sequences from this sample encode an identical CDR3 as well. This sequence joins TRBV29-1 and TRBJ1-1; no definite D call. The CDR3 is 11 amino acids. In germline, CDR1 is SQVTM, CDR2 ANQGSEA. Between the trimmed V and J ends, which lost 5 bases and 1 base, there was a span of 5 bases. In DNA form, the CDR3 reads TGCAGCGTTTCGGGGAACACTGAAGCTTTCTTT. Translation: CSVSGNTEAFF.

This clone was counted a single time. The rearrangement joins TRBV2 to TRBJ2-5, with D perhaps TRBD1 (5 bases). Germline V CDR1 and CDR2: SNHLY, FYNNEI. The CDR3 has 14 amino acids. V dropped 5 bases and J dropped 5 bases, with 15 bases sitting between them. The DNA for the CDR3 is TGTGCCAGCAGTAGGCAGGGCCTAAGGGAGACCCAGTACTTC. This codes for CASSRQGLRETQYF.

This chain connects TRBV5-4 to TRBJ1-6; TRBD1 agrees at 8 bases. The CDR3 sequence is 14 residues long. J lost 8 bases, V lost 4 bases, and 5 bases had no gene match. Germline CDR1 and CDR2: SGHNT and YYREEE (reference sequence). CDR3 loop: CASSPGQGDSPLHF. The DNA of the CDR3 is TGTGCCAGCAGCCCAGGACAGGGAGATTCACCCCTCCACTTT.

This clone was seen only once. The gene calls are TRBV18 and TRBJ1-1; D perhaps matches TRBD1 (6 bases). The length of the CDR3 is 15 residues. Trimming cost V 3 bases and J 7 bases, with 18 bases left between them. Germline V CDR1 and CDR2: KGHSH, LQKENI. The CDR3 sequence: CASSPFADSRVEAFF. CDR3 in DNA: TGTGCCAGCTCACCGTTTGCGGACAGTAGGGTTGAAGCTTTCTTT.

The chain couples TRBV6-5 to TRBJ1-1; D gene ambiguous. The germline V and J ends were trimmed by 0 bases and 1 base, with 12 bases remaining between them. This CDR3 has 16 residues. The germline V gene encodes CDR1 MNHEY and CDR2 SVGAGI. CDR3 DNA sequence: TGTGCCAGCAGTTACTCTCCCGTAGGGAGGAACACTGAAGCTTTCTTT. Translation: CASSYSPVGRNTEAFF.